What follows describes a single T cell receptor beta chain. This entry comes from a study of blood T cell repertoires in COVID-19. From germline, CDR1 is MGHDK and CDR2 SYGVNS. This CDR3 contains 15 residues. Trimming shortened V by 5 bases and J by 1 base, and 9 bases separated the two germline ends. Data came from immunoSEQ multiplex PCR; TCRdb stores just in-frame clones and leaves some out. The sample includes more than 55,000 clones, 79% of them seen just once. The clonotype was recovered from a human donor in a cohort sampled during active COVID-19. The rearrangement uses TRBV25-1 and TRBJ2-6; D gene ambiguous. The sequenced material came from peripheral blood. CDR3 sequence (DNA): TGTGCCAGCAGTTATAGAGGTTCTGGGGCCAACGTCCTGACTTTC. Protein sequence: CASSYRGSGANVLTF.